This T cell receptor beta chain appears in the sequencing data of a study of cytomegalovirus exposure and HLA in healthy donors. Overall study context: Membership in the Caucasian-associated ancestry cluster was found for 75% to 85% of roughly 400 genotyped donors.

Primers included in the PCR were 60 Vbeta and 13 Jbeta primers. Profiling relied on immunoSEQ multiplex PCR, and the TCRdb table lists in-frame clones only, not all of them. The sample includes about 130,000 clones, over 60% seen only once; the top ten take approximately 0.97%. This clone has a handful of counts. Its antigen is not known. The V gene's germline CDR1 is WNHNN and CDR2 SYGVQD (reference sequence). The V end lost 2 bases, the J end lost 4 bases, and 11 bases lay between the germline ends. The CDR3 is 14 amino acids. No CMV serostatus entry exists for this donor. Study-level results: Later on, a genetic analysis was performed. It linked a missense variant in DCLRE1C with V- and J-gene trimming of TCR beta. Sequencing probably produced one cluster of sequence variants that were highly shared.

The TCR comes from a human donor in good health. The chain links TRBV10-1 to TRBJ1-1; D unresolved. Sequenced material: PBMCs. CDR3 loop: CASSEGREGTEAFF. CDR3 nucleotide sequence: TGCGCCAGCAGTGAGGGTAGGGAGGGCACTGAAGCTTTCTTT.